What follows is one T cell receptor delta chain and its context. What it binds is unknown. Reverse transcription of PBMC RNA used primers specific for the gamma and delta chains. TCRdb called clones from the RT-PCR reads again using CATT. The table records over a thousand delta-chain clones, 25% to 35% of them present only once. These data come from a study of delta chains in infants with herpesvirus infections. CDR1 and CDR2 (germline): TVYSNPD, GDNSRS (reference sequence). This CDR3 is 22 amino acids long. The germline V and J ends were trimmed by 4 bases and 0 bases, with 39 bases remaining between them. Points from the study as a whole: Limitations included few samples and no matched controls for race or environment.

The rearrangement links TRDV3 to TRDJ1; D is possibly TRDD2 or TRDD3 (9 bases each). The sequence was collected from a human donor who was a Ugandan infant, either HIV-exposed or HIV-unexposed (not recorded which). The specimen was peripheral blood, collected at time point 1 of longitudinal follow-up. This CDR3 is CASRLDPFLPTGGPPYTDKLIF. The CDR3 nucleotides are TGTGCCTCCCGACTGGATCCCTTCCTACCGACTGGGGGACCACCGTACACCGATAAACTCATCTTT.